Presented here are 31 T cell receptor beta chains from one specimen sequenced in a study of blood T cell repertoires in COVID-19. Generated by immunoSEQ multiplex PCR, the TCRdb table keeps only in-frame clones and is missing some. The sample yields 210,000 or so clones, 70% to 90% seen once. Material for sequencing was PBMCs or T cells enriched from blood (not recorded which). The receptor source for this set is a woman between 40 and 55 years old with acute COVID-19.

The gene calls are TRBV5-6 and TRBJ2-7; tentatively, D is TRBD2 (7 bases). CDR1 and CDR2 (germline): SGHDT, YYEEEE. This CDR3 contains 14 residues. Deletions cut 4 bases from V and 2 bases from J, with 13 bases between. CDR3 DNA: TGTGCCAGCAGCCACGAGGGGGGGCCCTACGAGCAGTACTTC. Amino acids: CASSHEGGPYEQYF.

This clone has only one observation. The V gene is TRBV4-1, the J gene TRBJ1-2; weak D call: TRBD1 (5 bases). The CDR3 consists of 18 residues. Trimming stripped 1 base from V and 4 bases from J, with 22 bases between. Germline lookup yields CDR1 MGHRA and CDR2 YSYEKL. This chain's CDR3 is CASSQGQIGGEGPYGYTF. CDR3 nucleotides: TGCGCCAGCAGCCAAGGTCAAATTGGAGGGGAGGGACCCTATGGCTACACCTTC.

The chain employs TRBV29-1 and TRBJ1-1; D perhaps matches TRBD1 (5 bases). Trimming pared 3 bases from V and 5 bases from J, leaving 7 bases between. The V gene's germline CDR1 is SQVTM and CDR2 ANQGSEA. The CDR3 totals 11 residues. The CDR3 protein is CSVEKGTEAFF. The CDR3 DNA reads TGCAGCGTTGAGAAGGGGACTGAAGCTTTCTTT.

This chain joins TRBV2 and TRBJ1-4; D uncertain. Germline CDR1 reads SNHLY; CDR2 reads FYNNEI. Trimming removed 6 bases at V and 7 bases at J, with 18 bases between. The CDR3 covers 15 residues. In DNA, the CDR3 is TGTGCCAGCAGCTGGGCAGGCCCCTTTAGTGAAAAACTGTTTTTT. It specifies CASSWAGPFSEKLFF.

This sequence joins TRBV7-2 and TRBJ1-1; TRBD1 might be the D (5 bases). Germline lookup yields CDR1 SGHTA and CDR2 FQGNSA. V was pared by 1 base and J by 4 bases, with 10 bases between. The length of the CDR3 is 14 residues. The CDR3 reads CASSLGAGGTEAFF. For the CDR3, the DNA is TGTGCCAGCAGCTTAGGCGCGGGGGGCACTGAAGCTTTCTTT.

This rearrangement joins TRBV10-3 to TRBJ2-5; 11 bases match TRBD2. Losses at the gene ends were 0 bases for V and 6 bases for J; bases not matched to a gene: 6. Germline values: CDR1 ENHRY, CDR2 SYGVKD. CDR3 size: 16 residues. In DNA, the CDR3 is TGTGCCATCAGTGAGTCTAGTACTAGCGGGAGACAGACCCAGTACTTC. Amino acids: CAISESSTSGRQTQYF.

The chain is built from TRBV3-1 (or the pseudogene TRBV3-2) and TRBJ1-1; D gene ambiguous. The CDR3 is 15 amino acids. Germline CDR1 and CDR2: LGHDT and YNNKEL (reference sequence). V was clipped by 0 bases and J by 1 base, with 9 bases between them. The CDR3 DNA follows: TGTGCCAGCAGCCAAGATCCAAGCCCGAACACTGAAGCTTTCTTT. Translation: CASSQDPSPNTEAFF.

The chain is built from TRBV5-1 and TRBJ2-7; maybe TRBD2 (5 bases). This CDR3 spans 14 amino acids. Germline-derived CDR1 and CDR2 are SGHRS and YFSETQ. Trimming left V 0 bases short and J 3 bases short, with 10 bases between. The CDR3 region is CASSLEGSGYEQYF. CDR3 nucleotides: TGCGCCAGCAGCTTGGAAGGGAGCGGCTACGAGCAGTACTTC. The entire variable domain, with the rest obtained from reference TRBV5-1 and TRBJ2-7, is as follows: KAGVTQTPRYLIKTRGQQVTLSCSPISGHRSVSWYQQTPGQGLQFLFEYFSETQRNKGNFPGRFSGRQFSNSRSEMNVSTLELGDSALYLCASSLEGSGYEQYFGPGTRLTVT.

V and J are TRBV6-5 and TRBJ1-1; 8 bases map to TRBD1. This CDR3 is 14 amino acids long. The J segment lost 3 bases and the V segment lost 6 bases, leaving 6 bases of the junction unmatched. From germline, CDR1 is MNHEY and CDR2 SVGAGI. CDR3 amino acids: CASRRTGQDTEAFF. The CDR3 region has the DNA TGTGCCAGCAGGAGGACAGGGCAGGACACTGAAGCTTTCTTT.

The gene calls are TRBV5-4 and TRBJ2-7; 7 bases line up with TRBD1. This CDR3 has 14 amino acids. The germline CDR1 and CDR2 sequences are SGHNT and YYREEE (reference sequence). The junction had 6 bases not matched to a gene; V was cut back by 3 bases and J by 3 bases. CDR3 in DNA: TGTGCCAGCAGCTACGGTCAGGGGGACTACGAGCAGTACTTC. Residues: CASSYGQGDYEQYF. The entire variable domain, with the rest obtained from reference TRBV5-4 and TRBJ2-7, is as follows: ETGVTQSPTHLIKTRGQQVTLRCSSQSGHNTVSWYQQALGQGPQFIFQYYREEENGRGNFPPRFSGLQFPNYSSELNVNALELDDSALYLCASSYGQGDYEQYFGPGTRLTVT.

This sequence joins TRBV6-1 and TRBJ1-6; 9 bases agree with TRBD1. V trimming: 0 bases; J trimming: 10 bases; junction bases outside the gene matches: 10. This CDR3 comprises 17 residues. Per the germline V gene, CDR1 is MNHNS and CDR2 is SASEGT. The CDR3 is CASSEALWDRVGSPLHF. CDR3 sequence (DNA): TGTGCCAGCAGTGAAGCTCTCTGGGACAGGGTGGGGTCACCCCTCCACTTT.

This clone is a singleton in its sample. The CDR3 sequence: CASSAAGTGMTELFF. CDR3 DNA sequence: TGTGCCAGCAGCGCCGCCGGGACAGGAATGACGGAACTGTTTTTT. The chain carries TRBV9 and TRBJ1-4, with TRBD1 matching over 8 bases. From germline, CDR1 is SGDLS and CDR2 YYNGEE. CDR3 length: 15 amino acids. The trim removed 3 bases at V and 12 bases at J, leaving 13 bases unmatched. Combining the CDR3 with reference TRBV9 and TRBJ1-4 gives the whole variable domain DSGVTQTPKHLITATGQRVTLRCSPRSGDLSVYWYQQSLDQGLQFLIQYYNGEERAKGNILERFSAQQFPDLHSELNLSSLELGDSALYFCASSAAGTGMTELFFGSGTQLSVL.

The V and J genes are TRBV5-6 and TRBJ2-6, with 7 bases aligning to TRBD1. With V trimmed by 3 bases and J by 4 bases, 7 bases remained unmatched. The CDR3 totals 16 residues. Germline CDR1 reads SGHDT; CDR2 reads YYEEEE. In DNA, the CDR3 is TGTGCCAGCAGCTCGTTACAGGGGCCCGGGGCCAACGTCCTGACTTTC. This sequence encodes CASSSLQGPGANVLTF.

The chain couples TRBV6-4 to TRBJ2-3; 7 bases fit TRBD2. The CDR3 is 15 amino acids. The germline V gene has CDR1 MRHNA and CDR2 SNTAGT. J lost 2 bases, V lost 3 bases, and 5 bases had no gene match. The CDR3 sequence is CASSERAGVTDTQYF. The CDR3 DNA reads as TGTGCCAGCAGTGAGAGGGCGGGGGTCACAGATACGCAGTATTTT.

The rearrangement joins TRBV19 to TRBJ2-7, with 7 bases that match TRBD2. Looked up from germline, CDR1 is LNHDA and CDR2 is SQIVND (reference sequence). J was trimmed by 2 bases and V by 6 bases; bases with no gene match: 10. The CDR3 totals 15 residues. The chain's CDR3 is CASSLVPAGTYEQYF. The DNA for the CDR3 is TGTGCCAGTAGCCTTGTCCCAGCGGGAACCTACGAGCAGTACTTC.

The V call is TRBV5-3, the J call TRBJ1-2; 7 nucleotides line up with TRBD1. Being an ORF, TRBV5-3 has a function that is uncertain. V trimming: 0 bases; J trimming: 8 bases; junction bases outside the gene matches: 10. The CDR3 covers 15 residues. The CDR3 sequence: CARSLGQGLLGGYTF. The CDR3, as DNA: TGTGCCAGAAGCTTGGGACAGGGCCTCCTGGGGGGCTACACCTTC.

The chain employs TRBV9 and TRBJ2-3; TRBD2 agrees at 8 bases. Germline CDR1 reads SGDLS; CDR2 reads YYNGEE. The CDR3 is 13 residues long. The J segment lost 6 bases and the V segment lost 5 bases, leaving 5 bases of the junction unmatched. In nucleotides, the CDR3 is TGTGCCAGCAGTGCCGGGACTAGGGATACGCAGTATTTT. This encodes CASSAGTRDTQYF.

The V and J genes are TRBV15 and TRBJ1-1, with 8 bases fitting TRBD1. The CDR3 sequence is 15 residues long. Losses at the gene ends were 5 bases for V and 5 bases for J; bases not matched to a gene: 10. CDR1 and CDR2 (germline): LNHNV, YYDKDF (reference sequence). The CDR3 nucleotides read TGTGCCACCAGCGGGAGACAGGGGAAGAGAACTGAAGCTTTCTTT. Protein: CATSGRQGKRTEAFF. Full variable domain (missing parts from reference TRBV15 and TRBJ1-1): DAMVIQNPRYQVTQFGKPVTLSCSQTLNHNVMYWYQQKSSQAPKLLFHYYDKDFNNEADTPDNFQSRRPNTSFCFLDIRSPGLGDTAMYLCATSGRQGKRTEAFFGQGTRLTVV.

The V and J genes are TRBV5-4 and TRBJ1-1; no clear D. The V end lost 0 bases, the J end lost 2 bases, and 14 bases lay between the germline ends. Per the germline V gene, CDR1 is SGHNT and CDR2 is YYREEE (reference sequence). The CDR3 extends over 16 amino acids. CDR3 in DNA: TGTGCCAGCAGCTTGGCGTCAGGAACGTTTAACACTGAAGCTTTCTTT. This encodes CASSLASGTFNTEAFF.

This chain connects TRBV30 to TRBJ2-6; possible D gene TRBD2, 5 bases. CDR1 and CDR2 (germline): GTSNPN, SVGIG (reference sequence). This CDR3 region has 17 residues. The V end lost 4 bases, the J end lost 5 bases, and 21 bases lay between the germline ends. The CDR3 nucleotides are TGTGCCTGGACCACGTCTAGCTCTTCCTCGAGGGCCAACGTCCTGACTTTC. It yields the protein CAWTTSSSSSRANVLTF.

This clone was observed a few times. The V and J genes are TRBV7-6 and TRBJ1-6, with TRBD1 identical over 8 bases. Germline lookup yields CDR1 SGHVS and CDR2 FNYEAQ. Trimming took 1 base from V and 3 from J; bases not matched to a gene: 2. The CDR3 length is 16 residues. Written as DNA, the CDR3 is TGTGCCAGCAGCTTAGTGACAGGGGACTATAATTCACCCCTCCACTTT. Encoded protein: CASSLVTGDYNSPLHF. The full variable domain, with the rest looked up from reference TRBV7-6 and TRBJ1-6, is GAGVSQSPRYKVTKRGQDVALRCDPISGHVSLYWYRQALGQGPEFLTYFNYEAQQDKSGLPNDRFSAERPEGSISTLTIQRTEQRDSAMYRCASSLVTGDYNSPLHFGNGTRLTVT.

The chain recombines TRBV3-1 (or the pseudogene TRBV3-2) with TRBJ1-4; 7 bases fit TRBD1. CDR3 length equals 14 residues. The J segment lost 4 bases and the V segment lost 7 bases, leaving 6 bases of the junction unmatched. Per germline, CDR1 LGHDT and CDR2 YNNKEL (reference sequence). The CDR3 protein is CASTLQGRNEKLFF. The CDR3 DNA reads TGTGCCAGCACCTTACAGGGGCGTAATGAAAAACTGTTTTTT.

The chain couples TRBV27 to TRBJ2-5; 10 bases align to TRBD1. This CDR3 comprises 15 residues. Germline trimming cut 6 bases from V and 7 bases from J; bases unmatched to any gene: 11. Germline lookup yields CDR1 MNHEY and CDR2 SMNVEV (reference sequence). CDR3 loop: CASSPDRGMFVTQYF. The CDR3 nucleotides read TGTGCCAGCAGCCCGGACAGGGGGATGTTCGTGACCCAGTACTTC.

The V gene is TRBV5-6, the J gene TRBJ1-1, with TRBD1 as a possible D gene (5 bases). The CDR3 covers 15 residues. The V and J ends lost 4 bases and 4 bases respectively, with 17 bases between them. CDR1 is SGHDT and CDR2 is YYEEEE in the germline V gene. CDR3 sequence: CASSPQVGRVTEAFF. The CDR3 nucleotides are TGTGCCAGCAGCCCCCAGGTTGGCAGGGTCACTGAAGCTTTCTTT. Looking up the rest from reference TRBV5-6 and TRBJ1-1 gives the full variable domain: DAGVTQSPTHLIKTRGQQVTLRCSPKSGHDTVSWYQQALGQGPQFIFQYYEEEERQRGNFPDRFSGHQFPNYSSELNVNALLLGDSALYLCASSPQVGRVTEAFFGQGTRLTVV.

V usage is TRBV7-9 and J usage is TRBJ1-2; D not certain. CDR1 is SEHNR and CDR2 is FQNEAQ in the germline V gene (reference sequence). V was pared by 1 base and J by 4 bases, with 16 bases between. This CDR3 is built from 16 residues. The CDR3 loop reads CASSLGSGGVSYGYTF. The DNA for the CDR3 is TGTGCCAGCAGCTTAGGGTCGGGCGGGGTCAGCTATGGCTACACCTTC.

In this sample, this clone turned up a few times. The chain uses TRBV11-2 and TRBJ1-6; D ambiguous. The CDR3 length is 12 residues. Trimming removed 2 bases at V and 12 bases at J, with 8 bases between. Germline lookup yields CDR1 SGHAT and CDR2 FQNNGV. The DNA of the CDR3 is TGTGCCAGCAGCTTACAGGAAAGACCCCTCCACTTT. Translation gives CASSLQERPLHF.

The chain combines TRBV18 with TRBJ2-6; D is perhaps TRBD1 (5 bases). The CDR3 totals 15 residues. Trimming removed 4 bases at V and 3 bases at J, with 10 bases between. Germline V gene lookup returns CDR1 KGHSH and CDR2 LQKENI. The CDR3 region has the DNA TGTGCCAGCTCACTCCAGGGCTTTGGGGCCAACGTCCTGACTTTC. Encoded protein: CASSLQGFGANVLTF.

The V call is TRBV7-2, the J call TRBJ1-1; a possible D gene is TRBD1 (6 bases). In germline, CDR1 is SGHTA, CDR2 FQGNSA. Trimming took off 3 bases at V and 1 base at J, with 21 bases between the two ends. This CDR3 is built from 18 residues. Written as DNA, the CDR3 is TGTGCCAGCAGCTTCCCGAGGGGGGGCGCGGGTACGAACACTGAAGCTTTCTTT. Its protein product is CASSFPRGGAGTNTEAFF.

This clone was seen repeatedly, ten times or more. This chain connects TRBV5-1 to TRBJ2-2; 7 bases are shared with TRBD2. This CDR3 region has 16 residues. J gave up 4 bases and V 4 bases, and 10 bases lay outside the gene matches. Germline V gives CDR1 SGHRS, CDR2 YFSETQ. The CDR3 reads CASSATRTRGTGELFF. DNA for the CDR3: TGCGCCAGCAGCGCAACCCGGACTAGAGGCACCGGGGAGCTGTTTTTT. The whole variable domain, filled in from reference TRBV5-1 and TRBJ2-2, reads KAGVTQTPRYLIKTRGQQVTLSCSPISGHRSVSWYQQTPGQGLQFLFEYFSETQRNKGNFPGRFSGRQFSNSRSEMNVSTLELGDSALYLCASSATRTRGTGELFFGEGSRLTVL.

The V and J genes are TRBV15 and TRBJ1-2; 7 nucleotides align to TRBD1. The CDR3 totals 15 residues. V trimming: 5 bases; J trimming: 1 base; junction bases outside the gene matches: 7. Germline values: CDR1 LNHNV, CDR2 YYDKDF (reference sequence). CDR3 region: CATSLDRVVNYGYTF. Here the CDR3 DNA reads TGTGCCACCAGCCTAGACAGGGTAGTTAACTATGGCTACACCTTC.

The chain employs TRBV4-1 and TRBJ1-4, with D perhaps TRBD1 (6 bases). There are 16 residues in the CDR3. The V gene lost 3 bases and the J gene lost 7 bases, with 18 bases spanning the gap. Germline CDR1 reads MGHRA; CDR2 reads YSYEKL. CDR3 nucleotides: TGCGCCAGCAGCCAGACAGGTGTCTCCCTCCTTGAAAAACTGTTTTTT. It translates to CASSQTGVSLLEKLFF.